Presented here are 27 T cell receptor beta chains from one specimen sequenced in a study of T-cell reconstitution after alpha-beta-depleted transplantation in children listed by TCRdb under 2016. The library was built by means of PCR. Sequenced using an Illumina HiSeq 2500. Molecular barcoding was employed in the preparation of TCR libraries, with unique molecular identifiers being used to normalize TCRbeta repertoire quantification. TCRdb handled the public reads itself, with Q25 trimming in fastp and clone calling in MiXCR, and kept productive beta chains. Duplicate CDR3 protein sequences are folded into a single record with the most common DNA and genes. Here the sample has around 270,000 distinct CDR3 sequences; 10% occur a single time. Roughly 7% of the sample is in the top ten clones. Read against the paper, the sample's treatment or condition label means: allogeneic hematopoietic cell transplantation with graft depleted of TCRalphabeta T cells and CD19 B cells.

The sample was PBMCs, taken before TCRalphabeta/CD19-depleted stem cell transplant. The origin of the receptors is a boy in the first two years of life with acute myeloid leukemia, due to receive a stem cell transplant.

This clonotype has ten or more counts. The rearrangement joins TRBV5-1 to TRBJ1-2; D is possibly TRBD1 (6 bases). CDR1 and CDR2 from the germline V gene are SGHRS and YFSETQ. The CDR3 consists of 14 residues. V was pared by 0 bases and J by 3 bases, with 9 bases between. In DNA, the CDR3 is TGCGCCAGCAGCTTGGATGGACAGTACTATGGCTACACCTTC. This gives the protein CASSLDGQYYGYTF.

This clonotype was seen only once. The chain carries TRBV3-1 and TRBJ2-5; 11 bases agree with TRBD2. There are 18 residues in the CDR3. Germline V gene sequence: CDR1 LGHDT, CDR2 YNNKEL (reference sequence). Trimming at V came to 8 bases and at J to 4 bases, leaving 18 bases not matched to a gene. The CDR3 loop is CASCLALSGGADAETQYF. Written as DNA, the CDR3 is TGTGCCAGCTGTTTAGCCCTTAGCGGGGGGGCCGACGCAGAGACCCAGTACTTC.

The rearrangement uses TRBV24-1 and TRBJ2-1, with D perhaps TRBD2 (7 bases). The CDR3 length is 13 residues. V lost 10 bases and J 5 bases, leaving 14 bases between the germline ends. Per germline, CDR1 KGHDR and CDR2 SFDVKD. The CDR3 DNA reads as TGTGCCACACGGGAGGCAGGGGACAATGAGCAGTTCTTC. Residues: CATREAGDNEQFF.

The rearrangement joins TRBV3-1 to TRBJ2-1; 11 positions agree with TRBD2. Trimming at V came to 10 bases and at J to 4 bases, leaving 21 bases not matched to a gene. This CDR3 comprises 19 residues. Per the germline V gene, CDR1 is LGHDT and CDR2 is YNNKEL (reference sequence). CDR3 coding DNA: TGTGCCATCTGCCGCGGACTAGCGGGCGCGTCCCCAATTTACAATGAGCAGTTCTTC. Protein sequence: CAICRGLAGASPIYNEQFF.

The chain employs TRBV5-5 and TRBJ2-3, with D hard to call. Trimming shortened V by 4 bases and J by 4 bases, and 19 bases separated the two germline ends. Germline values: CDR1 SGHKS, CDR2 YYEKEE (reference sequence). The CDR3 runs 16 residues. CDR3 nucleotides: TGTGCCAGCAGCCTGGGCTTAGCAAGGAGCCCAGATACGCAGTATTTT. It specifies CASSLGLARSPDTQYF.

This clonotype has at least ten counts. The chain employs TRBV7-9 and TRBJ1-2; tentative D call: TRBD1 (6 bases). The V gene's germline CDR1 is SEHNR and CDR2 FQNEAQ (reference sequence). The ends were cut back, 4 bases at V and 3 bases at J, with 15 bases in the middle. This CDR3 has 15 residues. The CDR3 nucleotides are TGTGCCAGCAGCTCGGACAGTCGGTCGGACTATGGCTACACCTTC. Translating it yields CASSSDSRSDYGYTF.

This clonotype has ten or more counts. The chain's CDR3 is CASSPAGTGPYEQYF. The CDR3 DNA reads TGCGCCAGCAGCCCCGCCGGGACAGGCCCCTACGAGCAGTACTTC. J is TRBJ2-7 and V is TRBV5-1; 8 nucleotides align to TRBD1. The CDR3 has 15 residues. Germline values: CDR1 SGHRS, CDR2 YFSETQ. V lost 4 bases to trimming and J lost 2 bases; unmatched junction nucleotides: 8.

This clonotype was observed many times. The chain joins TRBV12-3 or TRBV12-4 to TRBJ2-4; tentatively, D is TRBD2 (6 bases). V lost 1 base to trimming and J lost 8 bases, with 9 bases between them. The CDR3 consists of 13 residues. In DNA, the CDR3 is TGTGCCAGCAGTTTAGGTGGAGGGGACATTCAGTACTTC. Its translation is CASSLGGGDIQYF.

This clonotype occurred many times. The rearrangement links TRBV20-1 to TRBJ1-6; 8 bases match TRBD1. Germline CDR1 is DFQATT and CDR2 is SNEGSKA (reference sequence). The CDR3 loop spans 14 amino acids. V dropped 5 bases and J dropped 7; count of bases not matched to a gene: 7. CDR3 DNA sequence: TGCAGTGCTCCCCGGACAGGGACGAATTCACCCCTCCACTTT. It translates to CSAPRTGTNSPLHF.

This clonotype has a count of ten or more. This chain uses TRBV7-2 with TRBJ2-7, with 7 bases lining up with TRBD1. Per the germline V gene, CDR1 is SGHTA and CDR2 is FQGNSA. Trimming at V came to 5 bases and at J to 1 base, leaving 8 bases not matched to a gene. The CDR3 is 15 residues long. CDR3 DNA: TGTGCCAGCAGCACGACACAGGGGTCGTCCTACGAGCAGTACTTC. Its protein product is CASSTTQGSSYEQYF. Filled out from reference TRBV7-2 and TRBJ2-7, the complete variable domain reads GAGVSQSPSNKVTEKGKDVELRCDPISGHTALYWYRQSLGQGLEFLIYFQGNSAPDKSGLPSDRFSAERTGGSVSTLTIQRTQQEDSAVYLCASSTTQGSSYEQYFGPGTRLTVT.

This clonotype was recorded at least ten times. This chain uses TRBV12-5 with TRBJ2-7, with a weak D call TRBD1 (6 bases). Trimming pared 6 bases from V and 0 bases from J, leaving 12 bases between. The CDR3 covers 14 residues. Germline values: CDR1 LGHNT, CDR2 FRNRAP. CDR3: CASGPDSFSYEQYF. For the CDR3, the DNA is TGTGCTAGTGGCCCGGACAGTTTCTCCTACGAGCAGTACTTC. Using reference TRBV12-5 and TRBJ2-7 for the parts outside the CDR3, the full variable domain is DARVTQTPRHKVTEMGQEVTMRCQPILGHNTVFWYRQTMMQGLELLAYFRNRAPLDDSGMPKDRFSAEMPDATLATLKIQPSEPRDSAVYFCASGPDSFSYEQYFGPGTRLTVT.

V gene TRBV7-2 combines with J gene TRBJ2-1; TRBD2 is a possible D gene (6 bases). The CDR3 has 16 amino acids. Trimming took 4 bases from V and 8 from J, leaving 21 bases between them. Germline V lookup: CDR1 SGHTA, CDR2 FQGNSA. CDR3: CASSSRGWGEFYEQFF. The CDR3 nucleotides are TGTGCCAGCAGCTCCCGCGGGTGGGGGGAATTCTATGAGCAGTTCTTC.

This clonotype was recorded many times. The chain has TRBV12-3 or TRBV12-4 and TRBJ1-6; D is perhaps TRBD1 (5 bases). Trimming removed 4 bases at V and 6 bases at J, with 10 bases between. The CDR3 has 14 residues. The CDR3 loop reads CASSSAGLNSPLHF. CDR3 DNA: TGTGCCAGCAGTTCCGCGGGACTTAATTCACCCCTCCACTTT.

There are many counts of this clonotype. The chain joins TRBV7-6 to TRBJ2-5; D remains unclear. The germline V gene encodes CDR1 SGHVS and CDR2 FNYEAQ. The CDR3 loop spans 13 amino acids. V gave up 6 bases and J gave up 3 bases, with 11 bases separating them. CDR3 sequence reads: CASRPLSKETQYF. CDR3 coding DNA: TGTGCCAGCAGGCCTTTATCGAAAGAGACCCAGTACTTC.

This clonotype was seen repeatedly, ten times or more. The gene calls are TRBV5-1 and TRBJ1-5; no definite D call. The CDR3 has 14 residues. Germline CDR1 and CDR2: SGHRS and YFSETQ. The V gene lost 0 bases and the J gene lost 3 bases, with 7 bases spanning the gap. DNA of the CDR3: TGCGCCAGCAGCTTGGGAGACCTCAATCAGCCCCAGCATTTT. Translation gives CASSLGDLNQPQHF.

This clonotype was seen at least ten times. J is TRBJ2-7 and V is TRBV6-5; 9 bases are shared with TRBD1. Germline V CDR1 and CDR2: MNHEY, SVGAGI. The CDR3 covers 15 residues. With 7 bases clipped from V and 1 base from J, the junction kept 8 bases outside the gene matches. The CDR3 DNA reads TGTGCCAGCACCCGCCTGGGACAGGGTTCCTACGAGCAGTACTTC. It specifies CASTRLGQGSYEQYF.

In its sample, this clonotype was seen many times. This rearrangement joins TRBV5-1 to TRBJ2-3; D remains unclear. Trimming pared 3 bases from V and 4 bases from J, leaving 6 bases between. The germline V gene encodes CDR1 SGHRS and CDR2 YFSETQ. There are 12 residues in the CDR3. For the CDR3, the DNA is TGCGCCAGCAGCTCCTCCCCAGATACGCAGTATTTT. Protein product: CASSSSPDTQYF.

This clonotype has at least ten counts. J is TRBJ2-7 and V is TRBV29-1; 9 bases align to TRBD1. Per germline, CDR1 SQVTM and CDR2 ANQGSEA. The CDR3 has 13 residues. V dropped 4 bases and J dropped 4; count of bases not matched to a gene: 5. The CDR3 reads CSVGTGVGYEQYF. The CDR3 DNA sequence: TGCAGCGTTGGGACAGGGGTTGGATACGAGCAGTACTTC.

There are many counts of this clonotype. The chain recombines TRBV7-9 with TRBJ2-1; D could derive from TRBD1 or TRBD2 (5 bases each). CDR1 is SEHNR and CDR2 is FQNEAQ in the germline V gene (reference sequence). V was trimmed by 3 bases and J by 9 bases, leaving 15 bases between them. The CDR3 has 14 amino acids. CDR3 coding DNA: TGTGCCAGCAGCTTGACGGGCCTTGGGACTGAGCAGTTCTTC. This encodes CASSLTGLGTEQFF.

This clonotype was counted at least ten times. This chain uses TRBV7-3 with TRBJ2-2; weak D call: TRBD2 (7 bases). V was clipped by 4 bases and J by 3 bases, with 15 bases between them. The germline V gene has CDR1 SGHTA and CDR2 FQGTGA. The CDR3 has 16 amino acids. In DNA, the CDR3 is TGTGCCAGCAGCTCGGGGGGACATTCTTACACCGGGGAGCTGTTTTTT. Encoded protein: CASSSGGHSYTGELFF.

This clonotype was observed once. With a much larger clone just one base away, this may be a read error. The chain links TRBV7-9 to TRBJ2-7; no reliable D call. Germline V lookup: CDR1 SEHNR, CDR2 FQNEAQ (reference sequence). V was pared by 0 bases and J by 4 bases, with 16 bases between. This CDR3 is 16 amino acids long. CDR3 protein: CASSLAPPRTWYEQYF. In nucleotides, the CDR3 is TGTGCCAGCAGCTTAGCCCCCCCTCGCACCTGGTACGAGCAGTACTTC.

This clonotype was seen at least ten times. The V call is TRBV28, the J call TRBJ1-2; the D is unclear. This CDR3 is 13 amino acids long. CDR1 is MDHEN, CDR2 SYDVKM, per germline. Trimming took off 3 bases at V and 3 bases at J, with 8 bases between the two ends. CDR3 bases: TGTGCCAGCAGTTTCCAGCCATACTATGGCTACACCTTC. It yields the protein CASSFQPYYGYTF.

This clonotype was counted many times. The chain combines TRBV20-1 with TRBJ2-3; 7 bases align to TRBD2. The trim removed 5 bases at V and 1 base at J, leaving 6 bases unmatched. This CDR3 contains 14 residues. In germline, CDR1 is DFQATT, CDR2 SNEGSKA (reference sequence). The CDR3 sequence is CSALSGDRTDTQYF. The CDR3 nucleotides are TGCAGTGCTTTGAGCGGGGACCGCACAGATACGCAGTATTTT.

This clonotype was seen only a few times. V gene TRBV29-1 combines with J gene TRBJ1-1; the D gene is possibly TRBD1 (6 bases). V was trimmed by 2 bases and J by 7 bases, leaving 14 bases between them. The V gene's germline CDR1 is SQVTM and CDR2 ANQGSEA. The CDR3 sequence is 13 residues long. The CDR3 DNA is TGCAGCGTTGAAAAGAGGGACACCCTTGAAGCTTTCTTT. It encodes CSVEKRDTLEAFF. Combining the CDR3 with reference TRBV29-1 and TRBJ1-1 gives the whole variable domain SAVISQKPSRDICQRGTSLTIQCQVDSQVTMMFWYRQQPGQSLTLIATANQGSEATYESGFVIDKFPISRPNLTFSTLTVSNMSPEDSSIYLCSVEKRDTLEAFFGQGTRLTVV.

About this clonotype: With a much larger clone just one base away, this may be a read error. The J gene is TRBJ1-2, the V gene TRBV12-3 or TRBV12-4; 8 nucleotides align to TRBD1. The CDR3 loop spans 14 amino acids. CDR3 nucleotides: TGTGCCAGCAGACACAGGGGGAATAACCATGGCTACACCTTC. It encodes CASRHRGNNHGYTF.

This clonotype was observed a few times. The chain links TRBV13 to TRBJ2-5, with TRBD1 identical over 10 bases. This CDR3 spans 15 amino acids. V gave up 3 bases and J gave up 5 bases; unmatched junction bases: 6. Germline assignment: CDR1 PRHDT and CDR2 FYEKMQ (reference sequence). The CDR3 is CASSFHRTGGETQYF. The CDR3 nucleotides are TGTGCCAGCAGCTTCCATAGGACAGGGGGGGAGACCCAGTACTTC.

Ten or more counts support this clonotype. This chain joins TRBV20-1 and TRBJ2-1, with TRBD2 identical over 9 bases. The length of the CDR3 is 15 residues. V gave up 2 bases and J gave up 4 bases; unmatched junction bases: 6. The V gene's germline CDR1 is DFQATT and CDR2 SNEGSKA (reference sequence). The CDR3 protein is CSARPGTSRYNEQFF. The CDR3 nucleotides are TGCAGTGCTAGACCCGGGACTAGCAGGTACAATGAGCAGTTCTTC.